This T cell receptor (beta chain) was identified during a study of cytomegalovirus exposure and HLA in healthy donors (dated by TCRdb to about 2017). The study in broad terms: In an earlier analysis of under 750 of the donors, 276 Gb of sequence data and 100 million or so unique TCR beta sequences from about 179 million T cells were reported. The number of typed donors differed by locus: about 620-630 for A, B, C, DRB1 and DQB1; some 500 for DQA1; approximately 600 for DPA1; and 400 to 480 for DPB1. Using immunosequencing, the study profiled T cell repertoires from roughly 650 subjects and related those repertoires to cytomegalovirus serostatus. Donor age, sex, ethnicity and CMV serostatus were compiled together with the repertoire data. The study aimed to test whether cataloging public T cell receptors could reveal signatures of past pathogen exposure. HLA typing covered class I and class II loci at four-digit resolution. Every discovery cohort repertoire had been produced on one sequencing platform. A later genetic analysis took genome-wide SNP genotypes for about 55% of the 666 donors and used that subset as a discovery cohort. Among several hundred genotyped donors of the cohort, an average of roughly 230,000 unique TCR beta nucleotide sequences was sequenced per donor, of which about 18% were non-productive. About 280 gigabases of sequencing data and 70 million to 85 million unique TCR sequences were included in an early release covering 500 to 750 HLA-typed donors. Of the roughly 400 genotyped donors, approximately 82% fell in the genetic ancestry cluster associated with self-reported Caucasian donors. To decide whether each TCR beta V gene segment behaved as functional or pseudogenic, an earlier analysis of approximately 620 of the donors relied on high-throughput TCR beta sequencing. In a later analysis, previously published TCR beta repertoires from 550 to 750 donors were re-analyzed and high-resolution HLA genotyping was added so that TCR occurrence patterns could be studied. The study combined high-throughput TCR immunosequencing, statistical association of individual TCRs with disease status, and machine learning to predict cytomegalovirus infection status. Roughly five DR-DQ haplotypes were treated as single units for association and clustering because of strong linkage in the cohort. The later analysis used no new phenotypic data to find candidate immune exposures, relying instead on TCR beta sequences and their occurrence across donors. Along with the roughly 670-subject first cohort, a separate validation cohort of over a hundred different subjects was used.

Library generation was performed with the immunoSEQ multiplex PCR assay. For the multiplex PCR, a mixture combining 60 forward primers for TCR Vbeta segments and 13 reverse primers for TCR Jbeta segments was used. A multiplex PCR assay on genomic DNA amplified the CDR3 region of rearranged TCR beta genes. The Illumina HiSeq System was used to sequence the amplified TCR beta libraries as 87-base-pair reads. As for the original processing: A later analysis counted approximately 74 million unique TCR beta chains across the 666 repertoires, and approximately 11 million of these chains were shared by at least two donors. Raw reads were error-corrected and collapsed into unique sequences by a nearest-neighbor algorithm in which closely related sequences were merged to remove PCR and sequencing errors. CDR3 sequences were aligned to IMGT reference sequences to assign V, D and J gene segments. For a sequence to be retained, a match of at least six nucleotides was required to both a V gene segment and a J gene segment. Rearrangements were classified as productive when the CDR3 lacked stop codons and remained in frame with V and J, and all other rearrangements were classified as non-productive. Following IMGT convention, CDR3 was defined as the stretch from the second conserved V-encoded cysteine to the conserved J-encoded phenylalanine. The earlier analysis of 587 of the donors excluded sequences that lacked an unambiguous match to a single V gene segment. In an earlier analysis of a few hundred of the donors, a V segment was called functional when productive rearrangements were above 56.7%, and segregating when the standard deviation between donors exceeded 5%. To diagnose cytomegalovirus status from the catalog of TCR beta chain sequences, a statistical classification framework was built. In a later analysis, V and J genes were assigned by comparing TCR nucleotide sequences against IMGT/GENE-DB human TR gene sequences. A later analysis assigned CDR3 sequences and most-parsimonious VDJ recombination scenarios with the TCRdist pipeline. In a later analysis, each TCR beta chain was defined by its CDR3 amino acid sequence together with its V-gene family, and reads without a unique V-gene family were excluded. To address suspected cross-contamination and a sequencing artifact, a later analysis removed some 620 highly shared, low-generation-probability nucleotide sequences. A later analysis calculated a clonal expansion index for each public chain from normalized within-repertoire ranks of inferred template counts. Generation probabilities in a later analysis came from a VDJ recombination model fitted to out-of-frame rearrangements, and those results were checked against IGoR. In a later analysis, hypergeometric tests were used to score TCR-TCR, TCR-HLA and TCR-CMV co-occurrence, with a repertoire-size bias correction applied to TCR pairs. False discovery rates were estimated in a later analysis by permuting HLA or CMV assignments 20 times. In a later analysis, co-occurring TCRs were grouped using DBSCAN, with TCRdist sequence similarity added in when clustering inside HLA-allele-positive subsets. For co-occurrence clustering, repertoires with fewer than 30,000 or more than 120,000 public chains were excluded, along with five or six repertoires with anomalous nucleotide sharing. Held by TCRdb, this immuneACCESS table contains in-frame sequences only and omits some clones. Under half of the omission traces to an unresolved V gene where checked; the cause of the rest is unknown. The V and J calls and the clone size are those of that table, but D and trimming were determined from the DNA. The sample records 84,000 or so clones, roughly 80% of which are singletons. 2.5% to 3% of the sample is taken by the ten largest.

The cohort consisted of some 730 healthy bone marrow donors. All cohort members were sampled while nominally healthy, although unrecorded immune exposures were likely present. The donor was CMV seronegative and belonged to the group of 352 seronegative cohort members. A peripheral blood sample was provided by each donor, and peripheral blood mononuclear cells were used for TCR beta sequencing. Genomic DNA was extracted from the blood cell samples with the Qiagen DNeasy Blood Extraction Kit. What the research found in general, with its limitations: According to a later analysis, most CMV-associated TCR beta chains appeared to be HLA-restricted, and the HLA associations seemed to be driven largely by CMV exposure. The only immune exposure information available for the cohort was CMV serostatus. The authors suggested that the approach could potentially be generalized to other disease states and immunological phenotypes. While some public TCRs were present in many individuals, most TCR sequences turned up only very rarely across donors. In a later analysis, HLA-associated TCR beta chains showed more clonal expansion and lower generation probabilities than non-associated chains that were equally common. The presence/absence analyses assumed that sequencing depth was roughly uniform across donors, and that assumption may not be true. Some IMGT-functional V segments, including TRBV6-2 and TRBV6-3, could not be distinguished by the 87-base-pair reads and were therefore excluded. Seventeen rarely observed V segments, including chromosome 9 orphons, were excluded from the earlier analysis of a few hundred of the donors because counts were too low. HLA typing was unavailable for some donors at each locus, so association tests used only the typed subset. In this cohort, only TCR beta chains were sequenced, and detectable features were limited by the absence of alpha or paired-chain data. In the study, 150 to 200 TCR beta chains were listed as associated with cytomegalovirus. In an earlier analysis of a few hundred of the donors, most TCR beta V segments were observed in productive rearrangements about 90% or about 30% of the time, broadly matching IMGT annotations. Specific HLA alleles were associated with 15,000 to 20,000 TCR beta sequences at a false discovery rate of 0.05 in a later analysis. A further reported finding was that TCR beta sequences accurately predicted the HLA-A and HLA-B alleles for most subjects in the first cohort. In a later genetic analysis, a missense DCLRE1C variant was associated with V-gene and J-gene trimming of TCR beta chains, and the association was replicated in an independent cohort. The classifier was reported to diagnose cytomegalovirus status with high specificity and sensitivity in both the original and validation cohorts. Linkage disequilibrium might explain the correlated functional status among segregating V segments, but an unknown experimental factor could not be excluded. Assigning TCR associations to individual alleles was difficult when HLA alleles, especially DR and DQ, strongly co-occurred. A few of the identified cytomegalovirus-associated TCR beta chains were confirmed in vitro to be specific for cytomegalovirus antigens. In a later genetic analysis, fewer N-insertions in productive TCRs were reported among donors in an Asian-associated ancestry cluster than the roughly 700-donor mean. The sequencing pipeline was judged likely to have produced a cluster of highly shared sequence variants as a technical artifact. According to a later analysis, parvovirus B19, influenza, CMV and Epstein-Barr virus appeared linked to several top co-occurrence clusters. According to a later analysis, TCR association rates differed among HLA loci, with DRB1 alleles showing the most associated TCRs and HLA-C alleles showing the fewest.

V is pared back by 1 base and J by 4 bases, with 18 bases lying between the germline termini. The CDR3 numbers 17 residues from cysteine through phenylalanine. Only the CDR3 portion is preserved as DNA: 51 bases, with reading frame beginning at the first base. The germline V gene specifies LGHNA as CDR1 and YSLEER as CDR2. For this clone: This receptor's antigen is unknown. Base qualities are missing; no much larger clone stands one base away.

The receptor was derived from a man in his thirties or forties in good health and CMV-seronegative. This receptor chain uses TRBV4-3 and TRBJ2-3, with TRBD2 perhaps the D gene, on 7 matching bases. The sequenced material came from PBMCs. The nucleotide sequence is given as TGCGCCAGCAGCCAAGTCCTAGGGGGGGTGGAGGCAGATACGCAGTATTTT. Its coded protein is CASSQVLGGVEADTQYF.